This T cell receptor (beta chain) is from a study of CXCR3-negative and CXCR3-positive naive CD8 T cells. The study's findings and limits: Naive CXCR3-positive cells had TRB CDR3s more hydrophobic than those of CXCR3-negative naive cells.

With regard to this clonotype: Its target is not known.

The authors made the TRB cDNA libraries by 5' RACE using UMI labels. TCRdb re-called the 5' RACE reads and gives one entry per CDR3 protein, without DNA. The sample totals 140,000 to 150,000 distinct CDR3 sequences; its top ten clones hold approximately 0.28%. The source of this sequence is a human donor in good health. Some clones in this sample may be carry-over from other donors' samples. Sequencing was performed on naive CXCR3+ CD8+ T cells from blood. Subset of the sample: CD45RO-CCR7+CD27+CD95- naive CD8+ T cells expressing CXCR3 (TNR3+).

CDR3: CASRLDYEQYF. The chain combines TRBV6-2 or TRBV6-3 with TRBJ2-7; the D call of TRBD2 rests on TCRdb alone, since no DNA is present to check it. Germline V gene lookup returns CDR1 MNHEY and CDR2 SVGEGT. The CDR3 covers 11 residues.